This TCR beta chain was sequenced during a study of ipilimumab plus nivolumab after autologous stem cell transplantation. From germline, CDR1 is ENHRY and CDR2 SYGVKD. Trimming removed 10 bases at V and 4 bases at J, with 17 bases between. The CDR3 has 13 residues. The assay was immunoSEQ multiplex PCR, and TCRdb's table has in-frame clones only and misses some. Of about 9,800 clones listed, roughly two thirds are singletons. The chain carries TRBV10-3 and TRBJ2-7; maybe TRBD2 (7 bases). The receptor's source is a female donor with multiple myeloma. Material: PBMCs, obtained in a trial of ipilimumab plus nivolumab as post-transplant consolidation. CDR3: CASGLGGYYEQYF. CDR3 sequence (DNA): TGTGCCAGCGGACTAGGGGGTTATTACGAGCAGTACTTC.